A selection of T cell receptor beta chains follows, all from one sample in a study of blood T cell repertoires in COVID-19. TCRdb keeps only in-frame clones here, not all; method: immunoSEQ multiplex PCR. The sample records about 150,000 clones, 65% to 85% being singletons. Material: peripheral blood. The receptors originated from a woman in her forties or fifties with acute or convalescent COVID-19. Both conserved end residues are part of each CDR3. Fields, in order: J gene, clone size, V gene, D gene, CDR3 DNA, CDR3 protein. A D gene is named only where the DNA matches it firmly. Size values are once, few and many counts, or a class for expanded clones, and some rows have none.

>TRBJ2-1|once|TRBV9|NA
TGTGCCAGCAGCGTAGGGGCCAGCCCTGGCTACAATGAGCAGTTCTTC
CASSVGASPGYNEQFF
>TRBJ2-1|few|TRBV19|TRBD1
TGTGCCAGTAGTCCGGGACAGGCGGTGAATGAGCAGTTCTTC
CASSPGQAVNEQFF
>TRBJ1-4|NA|TRBV28|NA
TGTGCCAGCAGTTTACGGGAAAAACTGTTTTTT
CASSLREKLFF
>TRBJ1-2|NA|TRBV6-2/TRBV6-3|NA
TGTGCCAGCAGTCAATGGACAGATAGTGGCTACACCTTC
CASSQWTDSGYTF
>TRBJ2-7|NA|TRBV5-1|NA
TGCGCCAGCAGCTCAGGACAGACAAGCTCCTACGAGCAGTACTTC
CASSSGQTSSYEQYF
>TRBJ2-6|NA|TRBV28|TRBD1
TGTGCCAGCCGAACAGGGGGTGCTGCTGGGGCCAACGTCCTGACTTTC
CASRTGGAAGANVLTF
>TRBJ1-3|NA|TRBV7-6|NA
TGTGCCAGCAGCTCAGTGCCACAGGGCGGAAACACCATATATTTT
CASSSVPQGGNTIYF
>TRBJ2-3|NA|TRBV10-3|TRBD2
TGTGCCATCAGTGAGTCGCGGGGGGGCACAGATACGCAGTATTTT
CAISESRGGTDTQYF
>TRBJ1-5|few|TRBV18|NA
TGTGCCAGCTCACCCTCGCGGGATCAGCCCCAGCATTTT
CASSPSRDQPQHF
>TRBJ2-7|NA|TRBV28|TRBD1
TGTGCCAGCAGTTTAAGACAGGGCTACGAGCAGTACTTC
CASSLRQGYEQYF
>TRBJ2-7|NA|TRBV7-6|NA
TGTGCCAGCAGCTTCACACCCCCACTCCGAACAGGCCTCTTAAACGAGCAGTACTTC
CASSFTPPLRTGLLNEQYF
>TRBJ1-2|NA|TRBV6-2/TRBV6-3|NA
TGTGCCAGCAGTTACTCGAGGGTTGGCTACACCTTC
CASSYSRVGYTF
>TRBJ2-3|few|TRBV2|TRBD2
TGTGCCAGCAGGTACTGGACTAGCGGAGATACGCAGTATTTT
CASRYWTSGDTQYF
>TRBJ2-7|NA|TRBV6-2/TRBV6-3|TRBD1
TGTGCCAGCAGTTCGGCAGGGGGCGTTTACGAGCAGTACTTC
CASSSAGGVYEQYF
>TRBJ1-1|NA|TRBV7-3|NA
TGTGCCAGCATGGAGATTCAGAAAATGAACACTGAAGCTTTCTTT
CASMEIQKMNTEAFF
>TRBJ2-1|NA|TRBV5-6|NA
TGTGCCAGCAGCACTTCGACCCTCGGGGGCAATGAGCAGTTCTTC
CASSTSTLGGNEQFF
>TRBJ1-1|NA|TRBV4-2|NA
TGTGCCAGCATAAAAAACGGGGGATACACTGAAGCTTTCTTT
CASIKNGGYTEAFF
>TRBJ1-1|NA|TRBV10-1|NA
TGCGCCAGCAGTGAAACTGGGAGTCGGCCCGGGACATATGCTGAAGCTTTCTTT
CASSETGSRPGTYAEAFF
>TRBJ1-1|few|TRBV5-4|TRBD1
TGTGCCAGCAGGAGAACAGGGGGAGCTGGCACTGAAGCTTTCTTT
CASRRTGGAGTEAFF
>TRBJ1-3|NA|TRBV19|NA
TGTGCCAGTGCGTTCGGAAACACCATATATTTT
CASAFGNTIYF
>TRBJ1-1|NA|TRBV6-5|NA
TGTGCCAGCAGTTACGCGGAGAACTATAACACTGAAGCTTTCTTT
CASSYAENYNTEAFF
>TRBJ2-2|NA|TRBV11-2|TRBD1
TGTGCCAGCAGCCAGGGACAGGGGAACACCGGGGAGCTGTTTTTT
CASSQGQGNTGELFF
>TRBJ1-6|NA|TRBV7-9|NA
TGTGCCAGCAGTCCACAGGGACCGGGTTCACCCCTCCACTTT
CASSPQGPGSPLHF
>TRBJ1-4|NA|TRBV6-5|NA
TGTGCCAGCAGCCCGCGCGGAACCGCTAATGAAAAACTGTTTTTT
CASSPRGTANEKLFF